This TCR beta chain was sequenced in a study of T cells in Graves' hyperthyroidism and ophthalmopathy. The patients, who ranged from 18 to 65 in age, presented with newly diagnosed hyperthyroidism lasting under 2 months. Patients showing uncontrolled infection, other autoimmune disease, pregnancy or lactation were ineligible. J was trimmed by 7 bases and V by 6 bases; bases with no gene match: 8. The CDR3 loop spans 13 amino acids. The germline CDR1 and CDR2 sequences are DFQATT and SNEGSKA (reference sequence). The TCR beta CDR3 regions underwent amplification using RNA transcripts as the source. HTBI primers were the set used in a first-round RT-PCR of the TCR CDR3. TCRdb itself ran the multiplex PCR reads through MiXCR, one entry per CDR3 protein. The sample holds under 650,000 distinct CDR3 sequences, about 16% seen once. This clonotype was seen a few times.

The chain carries TRBV20-1 and TRBJ1-4; 7 nucleotides line up with TRBD1. The sequence was obtained from a woman between 25 and 40 years old with Graves' hyperthyroidism. The sample consisted of blood. CDR3: CSAHRGFSEKLFF. The CDR3 DNA reads TGCAGTGCGCACAGGGGTTTCAGTGAAAAACTGTTTTTT.